Listed below are T cell receptor beta chains from one sample, sequenced in a study of T cells in localized non-small cell lung cancer. TCRdb's table, derived via immunoSEQ multiplex PCR, lists solely in-frame clones and lacks some. Found here are tens of thousands of clones, around 86% of them singletons; the top ten hold roughly a sixth. Sequenced here: PBMCs, sampled before any cancer treatment. All receptors come from a female donor with stage II lung adenocarcinoma. Each CDR3 is given with its conserved first and last residue. A D gene is named only where the DNA matches it firmly. A row's size may be missing; if present it is once, few, many or a size class.

cdr3_aa: CASSLGRTYEQYF
cdr3_nt: TGTGCCAGCAGCTTGGGCAGAACCTACGAGCAGTACTTC
cdr3_length: 13
clone_size: NA
j_call: TRBJ2-7
d_call: NA
v_call: TRBV7-6

cdr3_aa: CSVGGGAGYGYTF
cdr3_nt: TGCAGCGTTGGAGGGGGGGCTGGCTATGGCTACACCTTC
cdr3_length: 13
clone_size: NA
j_call: TRBJ1-2
d_call: NA
v_call: TRBV29-1

cdr3_aa: CASSVASEVNYGYTF
cdr3_nt: TGTGCCAGCAGCGTAGCCTCGGAAGTTAACTATGGCTACACCTTC
cdr3_length: 15
clone_size: NA
j_call: TRBJ1-2
d_call: NA
v_call: TRBV9

cdr3_aa: CASSFASGNTIYF
cdr3_nt: TGTGCCAGCAGTTTCGCCTCGGGCAACACCATATATTTT
cdr3_length: 13
clone_size: NA
j_call: TRBJ1-3
d_call: NA
v_call: TRBV2

cdr3_aa: CASRTGTGVYGYTF
cdr3_nt: TGCGCCAGCAGGACCGGGACAGGGGTCTATGGCTACACCTTC
cdr3_length: 14
clone_size: NA
j_call: TRBJ1-2
d_call: TRBD1
v_call: TRBV10-2

cdr3_aa: CASSFLLAGTDTQYF
cdr3_nt: TGTGCCAGCAGTTTTCTCCTAGCGGGTACAGATACGCAGTATTTT
cdr3_length: 15
clone_size: NA
j_call: TRBJ2-3
d_call: TRBD2
v_call: TRBV27

cdr3_aa: CASSWTGEETQYF
cdr3_nt: TGCGCCAGCAGTTGGACAGGGGAAGAGACCCAGTACTTC
cdr3_length: 13
clone_size: once
j_call: TRBJ2-5
d_call: TRBD1
v_call: TRBV5-1

cdr3_aa: CASSPDKTGTHYGYTF
cdr3_nt: TGTGCCAGCAGCCCCGACAAGACCGGGACCCACTATGGCTACACCTTC
cdr3_length: 16
clone_size: NA
j_call: TRBJ1-2
d_call: NA
v_call: TRBV7-9

cdr3_aa: CASSSGLAGTLGEQFF
cdr3_nt: TGTGCCAGCAGCAGTGGACTAGCGGGGACCCTGGGTGAGCAGTTCTTC
cdr3_length: 16
clone_size: NA
j_call: TRBJ2-1
d_call: TRBD2
v_call: TRBV11-2

cdr3_aa: CASSPSNQGLDYGYTF
cdr3_nt: TGTGCCAGCAGCCCCTCGAACCAGGGACTGGACTATGGCTACACCTTC
cdr3_length: 16
clone_size: NA
j_call: TRBJ1-2
d_call: NA
v_call: TRBV9

cdr3_aa: CASRFGPRGRGLRGYTF
cdr3_nt: TGTGCAAGTCGCTTTGGACCTAGGGGCAGGGGGTTGAGAGGCTACACCTTC
cdr3_length: 17
clone_size: once
j_call: TRBJ1-2
d_call: NA
v_call: TRBV12-2

cdr3_aa: CASSLGQVPNQPQHF
cdr3_nt: TGTGCCAGCAGTCTGGGACAGGTCCCTAATCAGCCCCAGCATTTT
cdr3_length: 15
clone_size: NA
j_call: TRBJ1-5
d_call: TRBD1
v_call: TRBV2

cdr3_aa: CASSKPNRVNTEAFF
cdr3_nt: TGTGCCAGCAGTAAACCCAACAGGGTGAACACTGAAGCTTTCTTT
cdr3_length: 15
clone_size: NA
j_call: TRBJ1-1
d_call: NA
v_call: TRBV27

cdr3_aa: CAWSERWNTEAFF
cdr3_nt: TGTGCCTGGAGTGAGAGGTGGAACACTGAAGCTTTCTTT
cdr3_length: 13
clone_size: few
j_call: TRBJ1-1
d_call: NA
v_call: TRBV30

cdr3_aa: CASSEADRVNEQFF
cdr3_nt: TGTGCCAGCAGTGAAGCGGACAGGGTCAATGAGCAGTTCTTC
cdr3_length: 14
clone_size: NA
j_call: TRBJ2-1
d_call: TRBD1
v_call: TRBV2

cdr3_aa: CASSFQGKETEAFF
cdr3_nt: TGTGCCAGCAGTTTTCAGGGAAAGGAAACTGAAGCTTTCTTT
cdr3_length: 14
clone_size: NA
j_call: TRBJ1-1
d_call: NA
v_call: TRBV2

cdr3_aa: CASSATSGGYEQFF
cdr3_nt: TGTGCCAGCAGCGCTACTAGCGGGGGATATGAGCAGTTCTTC
cdr3_length: 14
clone_size: NA
j_call: TRBJ2-1
d_call: TRBD2
v_call: TRBV7-6

cdr3_aa: CASSHTYEQYF
cdr3_nt: TGTGCCAGCAGTCACACCTACGAGCAGTACTTC
cdr3_length: 11
clone_size: NA
j_call: TRBJ2-7
d_call: NA
v_call: TRBV6-6

cdr3_aa: CASLGQPYEQYF
cdr3_nt: TGTGCCAGCCTTGGGCAGCCCTACGAGCAGTACTTC
cdr3_length: 12
clone_size: NA
j_call: TRBJ2-7
d_call: NA
v_call: TRBV28

cdr3_aa: CSVSTPGQGIGLFF
cdr3_nt: TGCAGCGTTTCGACCCCGGGACAGGGGATAGGACTGTTTTTT
cdr3_length: 14
clone_size: NA
j_call: TRBJ1-4
d_call: TRBD1
v_call: TRBV29-1

cdr3_aa: CASSSPWQLTTNYGYTF
cdr3_nt: TGTGCCAGCAGCTCGCCCTGGCAGCTTACTACTAACTATGGCTACACCTTC
cdr3_length: 17
clone_size: NA
j_call: TRBJ1-2
d_call: NA
v_call: TRBV5-6

cdr3_aa: CASSYLWGSPNEKLFF
cdr3_nt: TGTGCCAGCAGTTACCTTTGGGGCAGCCCAAATGAAAAACTGTTTTTT
cdr3_length: 16
clone_size: NA
j_call: TRBJ1-4
d_call: NA
v_call: TRBV6-5

cdr3_aa: CASSEWLNTEAFF
cdr3_nt: TGTGCCAGCAGTGAATGGTTGAACACTGAAGCTTTCTTT
cdr3_length: 13
clone_size: NA
j_call: TRBJ1-1
d_call: NA
v_call: TRBV6-1

cdr3_aa: CASSLERSYGYTF
cdr3_nt: TGCGCCAGCAGCTTGGAACGGAGTTATGGCTACACCTTC
cdr3_length: 13
clone_size: once
j_call: TRBJ1-2
d_call: NA
v_call: TRBV5-1

cdr3_aa: CASSQRTFGLPEAFF
cdr3_nt: TGTGCCAGCAGCCAGAGGACATTCGGGCTGCCTGAAGCTTTCTTT
cdr3_length: 15
clone_size: NA
j_call: TRBJ1-1
d_call: NA
v_call: TRBV11-2

cdr3_aa: CASSFAGDHYEQYF
cdr3_nt: TGTGCCAGCAGTTTTGCAGGGGACCATTACGAGCAGTACTTC
cdr3_length: 14
clone_size: NA
j_call: TRBJ2-7
d_call: NA
v_call: TRBV27

cdr3_aa: CAISEPGTGYTEAFF
cdr3_nt: TGTGCCATCAGTGAGCCCGGGACAGGGTATACTGAAGCTTTCTTT
cdr3_length: 15
clone_size: NA
j_call: TRBJ1-1
d_call: TRBD1
v_call: TRBV10-3

cdr3_aa: CASSATKLAGYTF
cdr3_nt: TGTGCCAGCAGTGCCACAAAATTGGCTGGCTACACCTTC
cdr3_length: 13
clone_size: NA
j_call: TRBJ1-2
d_call: NA
v_call: TRBV6-5

cdr3_aa: CASGRGGGVPDTQYF
cdr3_nt: TGTGCCAGCGGGAGGGGGGGAGGTGTGCCAGATACGCAGTATTTT
cdr3_length: 15
clone_size: NA
j_call: TRBJ2-3
d_call: TRBD2
v_call: TRBV19

cdr3_aa: CASSQDHRSGAYSNQPQHF
cdr3_nt: TGCGCCAGCAGCCAAGATCATCGTTCAGGGGCCTATAGCAATCAGCCCCAGCATTTT
cdr3_length: 19
clone_size: NA
j_call: TRBJ1-5
d_call: NA
v_call: TRBV4-1

cdr3_aa: CASSSVDSHLEAEQFF
cdr3_nt: TGTGCCAGCAGTTCGGTCGACTCCCACCTTGAGGCTGAGCAGTTCTTC
cdr3_length: 16
clone_size: NA
j_call: TRBJ2-1
d_call: NA
v_call: TRBV27

cdr3_aa: CASSLVSSYNEQFF
cdr3_nt: TGTGCCAGCAGCTTGGTCAGCTCCTACAATGAGCAGTTCTTC
cdr3_length: 14
clone_size: NA
j_call: TRBJ2-1
d_call: NA
v_call: TRBV5-5

cdr3_aa: CASKGVRGISSPLHF
cdr3_nt: TGTGCCAGCAAAGGGGTGAGGGGGATTTCTTCACCCCTCCACTTT
cdr3_length: 15
clone_size: NA
j_call: TRBJ1-6
d_call: NA
v_call: TRBV21-1

cdr3_aa: CASSPLATSMAYEQYF
cdr3_nt: TGTGCCAGCAGCCCCTTGGCGACTAGTATGGCCTACGAGCAGTACTTC
cdr3_length: 16
clone_size: NA
j_call: TRBJ2-7
d_call: NA
v_call: TRBV13

cdr3_aa: CASSLLGRSLGEQYF
cdr3_nt: TGTGCCAGCAGCCTCCTCGGCAGATCCTTAGGCGAGCAGTACTTC
cdr3_length: 15
clone_size: NA
j_call: TRBJ2-7
d_call: NA
v_call: TRBV2

cdr3_aa: CASQKVNYGYTF
cdr3_nt: TGTGCCAGTCAAAAAGTTAACTATGGCTACACCTTC
cdr3_length: 12
clone_size: medium-sized
j_call: TRBJ1-2
d_call: NA
v_call: TRBV19

cdr3_aa: CASSNRDRGSGELFF
cdr3_nt: TGTGCCAGCTCGAACCGGGACAGGGGTTCCGGGGAGCTGTTTTTT
cdr3_length: 15
clone_size: NA
j_call: TRBJ2-2
d_call: TRBD1
v_call: TRBV11-1